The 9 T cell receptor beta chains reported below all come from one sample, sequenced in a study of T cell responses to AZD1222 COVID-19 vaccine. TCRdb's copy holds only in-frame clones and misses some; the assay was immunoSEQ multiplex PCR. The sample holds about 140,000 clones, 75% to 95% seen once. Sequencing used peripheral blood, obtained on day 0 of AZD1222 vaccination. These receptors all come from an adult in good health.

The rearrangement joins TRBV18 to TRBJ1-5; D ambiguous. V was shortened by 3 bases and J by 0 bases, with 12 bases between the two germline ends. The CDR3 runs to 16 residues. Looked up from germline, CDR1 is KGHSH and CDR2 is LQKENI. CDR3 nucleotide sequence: TGTGCCAGCTCACCCCTGGGTGGGTATAGCAATCAGCCCCAGCATTTT. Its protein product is CASSPLGGYSNQPQHF.

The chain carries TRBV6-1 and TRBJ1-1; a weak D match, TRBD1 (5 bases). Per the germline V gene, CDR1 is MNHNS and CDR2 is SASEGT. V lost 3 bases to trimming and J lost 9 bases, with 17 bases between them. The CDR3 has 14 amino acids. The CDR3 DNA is TGTGCCAGCAGTGAGGTGGGGGGTAGTCAACAAGCTTTCTTT. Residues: CASSEVGGSQQAFF.

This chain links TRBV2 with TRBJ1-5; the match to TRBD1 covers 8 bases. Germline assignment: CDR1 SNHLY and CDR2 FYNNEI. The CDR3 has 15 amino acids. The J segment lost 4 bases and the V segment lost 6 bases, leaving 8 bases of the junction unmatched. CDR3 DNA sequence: TGTGCCAGCAGGGCCCTGGACAGGGAGAATCAGCCCCAGCATTTT. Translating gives CASRALDRENQPQHF.

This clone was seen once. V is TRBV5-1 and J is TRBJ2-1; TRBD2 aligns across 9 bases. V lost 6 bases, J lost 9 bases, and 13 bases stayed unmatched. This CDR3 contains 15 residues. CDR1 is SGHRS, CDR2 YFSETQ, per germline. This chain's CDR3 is CASTLAGGPAGEQFF. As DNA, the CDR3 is TGCGCCAGCACTTTGGCGGGAGGGCCGGCGGGTGAGCAGTTCTTC.

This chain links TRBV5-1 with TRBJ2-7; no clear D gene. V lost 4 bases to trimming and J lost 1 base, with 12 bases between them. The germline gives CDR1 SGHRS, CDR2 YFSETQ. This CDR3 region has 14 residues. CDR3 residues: CASSLNPWSYEQYF. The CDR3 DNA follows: TGCGCCAGCAGCCTCAACCCGTGGTCCTACGAGCAGTACTTC. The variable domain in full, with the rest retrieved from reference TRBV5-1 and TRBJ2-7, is KAGVTQTPRYLIKTRGQQVTLSCSPISGHRSVSWYQQTPGQGLQFLFEYFSETQRNKGNFPGRFSGRQFSNSRSEMNVSTLELGDSALYLCASSLNPWSYEQYFGPGTRLTVT.

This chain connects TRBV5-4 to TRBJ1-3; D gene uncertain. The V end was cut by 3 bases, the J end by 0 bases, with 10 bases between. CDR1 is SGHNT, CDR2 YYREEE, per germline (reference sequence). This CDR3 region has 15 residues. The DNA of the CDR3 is TGTGCCAGCAGCTCTGGAACGGCCTCTGGAAACACCATATATTTT. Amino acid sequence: CASSSGTASGNTIYF.

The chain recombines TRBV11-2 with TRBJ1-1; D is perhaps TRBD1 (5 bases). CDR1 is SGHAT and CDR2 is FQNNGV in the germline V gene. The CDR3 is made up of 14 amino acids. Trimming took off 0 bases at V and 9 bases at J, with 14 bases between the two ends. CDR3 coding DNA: TGTGCCAGCAGCTTAGATAGTGGGGGAGCTCAAGCTTTCTTT. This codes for CASSLDSGGAQAFF.

In DNA form, the CDR3 reads TGTGCCAGCAGTTTGGCCAACGGAAACACCATATATTTT. Encoded protein: CASSLANGNTIYF. The J gene is TRBJ1-3, the V gene TRBV12-3 or TRBV12-4, with D unresolved. The CDR3 totals 13 residues. Deletions cut 3 bases from V and 4 bases from J, with 7 bases between.

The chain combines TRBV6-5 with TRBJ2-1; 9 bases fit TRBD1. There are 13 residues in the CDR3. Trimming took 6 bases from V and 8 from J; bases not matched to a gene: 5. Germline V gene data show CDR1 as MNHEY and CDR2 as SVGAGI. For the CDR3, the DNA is TGTGCCAGCAGCCGGGACAGGGTTCATGAGCAGTTCTTC. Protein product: CASSRDRVHEQFF.